This entry lists 9 T cell receptor beta chains sequenced from one sample in a study of cytomegalovirus exposure and HLA in healthy donors. Both 60 Vbeta primers and 13 Jbeta primers went into the PCR. TCRdb's table, derived via immunoSEQ multiplex PCR, lists solely in-frame clones and lacks some. The table includes fewer than 200,000 clones, about four fifths detected once. The sample comprised PBMCs. The receptors shown here come from a woman aged 18 to 35 in good health and CMV-seronegative.

This rearrangement joins TRBV10-3 to TRBJ1-2, with D uncertain. Trimming took off 4 bases at V and 4 bases at J, with 13 bases between the two ends. From germline, CDR1 is ENHRY and CDR2 SYGVKD. This CDR3 spans 14 amino acids. CDR3 nucleotides: TGTGCCATCAGTGCCGGCGGTAGTAGCTATGGCTACACCTTC. This sequence encodes CAISAGGSSYGYTF.

The rearrangement joins TRBV25-1 to TRBJ2-2; D might be TRBD1 (6 bases). Trimming stripped 4 bases from V and 4 bases from J, with 13 bases between. CDR3 length: 15 amino acids. Germline V CDR1 and CDR2: MGHDK, SYGVNS. The CDR3 nucleotides are TGTGCCAGCAGTGCGGAACAGGGCACCACCGGGGAGCTGTTTTTT. Protein: CASSAEQGTTGELFF.

The gene calls are TRBV19 and TRBJ2-7; D may be TRBD1 (5 bases). This CDR3 spans 16 amino acids. Germline values: CDR1 LNHDA, CDR2 SQIVND (reference sequence). V was shortened by 4 bases and J by 2 bases, with 18 bases between the two germline ends. The CDR3 protein is CASSTPDSRSPYEQYF. The CDR3 coding sequence is TGTGCCAGTAGTACCCCTGACAGCCGTAGCCCCTACGAGCAGTACTTC.

This clone was recorded only once. The chain combines TRBV7-9 with TRBJ1-5; 9 bases fit TRBD1. V shed 4 bases and J 4 bases; nucleotides not matched to a gene: 8. This CDR3 has 16 residues. The V gene's germline CDR1 is SEHNR and CDR2 FQNEAQ (reference sequence). The chain's CDR3 is CASSSSGQGRNQPQHF. The DNA of the CDR3 is TGTGCCAGCAGCTCTAGCGGACAGGGGAGGAATCAGCCCCAGCATTTT.

This clone came up once. The CDR3: CASSLLEGYTF. CDR3 coding DNA: TGTGCCAGCAGCTTACTAGAGGGCTACACCTTC. V gene TRBV11-2 combines with J gene TRBJ1-2; D is undetermined. The CDR3 consists of 11 residues. The ends were cut back, 2 bases at V and 8 bases at J, with 6 bases in the middle. Germline values: CDR1 SGHAT, CDR2 FQNNGV.

The chain recombines TRBV7-2 with TRBJ1-5; D call uncertain. The ends were cut back, 1 base at V and 0 bases at J, with 7 bases in the middle. Germline CDR1 and CDR2: SGHTA and FQGNSA. CDR3 length: 15 amino acids. The CDR3 loop reads CASSLVANSNQPQHF. CDR3 sequence (DNA): TGTGCCAGCAGCTTAGTAGCTAATAGCAATCAGCCCCAGCATTTT.

The gene calls are TRBV29-1 and TRBJ1-4; a weak D match, TRBD1 (5 bases). The CDR3 spans 13 residues. Deletions cut 7 bases from V and 6 bases from J, with 15 bases between. Looked up from germline, CDR1 is SQVTM and CDR2 is ANQGSEA. The CDR3 loop is CSGYKTADEKLFF. The CDR3 DNA sequence: TGCAGCGGGTACAAGACAGCAGATGAAAAACTGTTTTTT.

This clone turned up a few times. This chain joins TRBV30 and TRBJ1-1; D gene uncertain. The germline V gene has CDR1 GTSNPN and CDR2 SVGIG (reference sequence). Between the trimmed V and J ends, which lost 0 bases and 6 bases, there was a span of 11 bases. The CDR3 runs to 13 residues. The CDR3 spells CAWSVPLGPEAFF. The CDR3 DNA reads as TGTGCCTGGAGTGTCCCATTGGGCCCTGAAGCTTTCTTT.

The rearrangement joins TRBV27 to TRBJ1-2, with D uncertain. Germline V gives CDR1 MNHEY, CDR2 SMNVEV (reference sequence). The CDR3 consists of 13 residues. The ends were cut back, 3 bases at V and 7 bases at J, with 12 bases in the middle. The CDR3 sequence is CASSFRYAGGYTF. CDR3 in DNA: TGTGCCAGCAGTTTTCGGTATGCAGGTGGCTACACCTTC.